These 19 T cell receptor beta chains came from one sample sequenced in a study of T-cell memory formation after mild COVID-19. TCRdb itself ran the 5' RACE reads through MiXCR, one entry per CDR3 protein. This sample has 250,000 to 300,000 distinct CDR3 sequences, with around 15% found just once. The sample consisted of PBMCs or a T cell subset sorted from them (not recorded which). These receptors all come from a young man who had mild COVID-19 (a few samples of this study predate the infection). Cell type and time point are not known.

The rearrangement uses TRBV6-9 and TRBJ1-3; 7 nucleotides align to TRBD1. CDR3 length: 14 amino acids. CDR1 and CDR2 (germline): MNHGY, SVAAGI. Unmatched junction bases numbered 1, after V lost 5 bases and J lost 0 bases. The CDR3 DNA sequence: TGTGCCAGCAGTGGGACAGACTCTGGAAACACCATATATTTT. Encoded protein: CASSGTDSGNTIYF.

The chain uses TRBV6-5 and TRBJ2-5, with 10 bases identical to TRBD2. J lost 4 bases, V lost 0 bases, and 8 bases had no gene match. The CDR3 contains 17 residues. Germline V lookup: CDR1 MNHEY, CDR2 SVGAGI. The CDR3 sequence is CASSYSRSGGVGETQYF. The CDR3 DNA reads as TGTGCCAGCAGTTACTCGAGGAGCGGGGGGGTTGGAGAGACCCAGTACTTC.

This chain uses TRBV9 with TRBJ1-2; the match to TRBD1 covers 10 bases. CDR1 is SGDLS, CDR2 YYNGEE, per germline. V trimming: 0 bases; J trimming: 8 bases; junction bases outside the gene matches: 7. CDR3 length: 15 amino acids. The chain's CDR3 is CASSVEGQGGEGYTF. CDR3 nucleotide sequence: TGTGCCAGCAGCGTAGAAGGACAGGGGGGAGAGGGCTACACCTTC.

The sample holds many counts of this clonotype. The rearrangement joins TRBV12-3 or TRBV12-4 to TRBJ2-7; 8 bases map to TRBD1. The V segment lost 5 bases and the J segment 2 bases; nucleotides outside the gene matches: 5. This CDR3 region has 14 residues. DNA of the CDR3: TGTGCCAGCAGTAAAGGACAGGGCGCCTACGAGCAGTACGTC. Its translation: CASSKGQGAYEQYV.

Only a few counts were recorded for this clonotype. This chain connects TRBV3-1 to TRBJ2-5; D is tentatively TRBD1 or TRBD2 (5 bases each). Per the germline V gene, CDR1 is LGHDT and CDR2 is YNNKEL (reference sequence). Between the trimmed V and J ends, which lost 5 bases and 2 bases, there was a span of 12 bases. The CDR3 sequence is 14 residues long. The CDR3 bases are TGTGCCAGCAGCTACGGGACGTATCAAGAGACCCAGTACTTC. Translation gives CASSYGTYQETQYF.

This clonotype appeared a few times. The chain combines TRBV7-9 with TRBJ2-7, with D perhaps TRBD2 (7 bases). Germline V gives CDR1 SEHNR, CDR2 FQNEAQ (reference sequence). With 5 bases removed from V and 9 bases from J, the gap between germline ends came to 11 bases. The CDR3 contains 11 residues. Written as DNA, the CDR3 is TGTGCCAGCAGCCGGGGGGCAGGGCAGTACGTC. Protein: CASSRGAGQYV.

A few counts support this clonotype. Written as DNA, the CDR3 is TGTGCCAGCAGCCGCCCCGGGTCTGGGGCCAACGTCCTGACTTTC. Its protein product is CASSRPGSGANVLTF. The chain couples TRBV3-1 to TRBJ2-6; D gene unclear. The CDR3 consists of 15 residues. The V gene lost 4 bases and the J gene lost 1 base, with 8 bases spanning the gap. Germline CDR1 and CDR2: LGHDT and YNNKEL (reference sequence).

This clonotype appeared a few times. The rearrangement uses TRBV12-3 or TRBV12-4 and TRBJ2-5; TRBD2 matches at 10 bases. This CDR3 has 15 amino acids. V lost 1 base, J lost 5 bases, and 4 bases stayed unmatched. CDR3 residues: CASSLVLAGVETQYF. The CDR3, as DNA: TGTGCCAGCAGTTTAGTCCTAGCGGGGGTTGAGACCCAGTACTTC.

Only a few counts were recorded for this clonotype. The CDR3 bases are TGTGCCAGCAGTTTTAACAGTGAAAAACTGTTTTTT. It is translated as CASSFNSEKLFF. The V and J genes are TRBV12-3 or TRBV12-4 and TRBJ1-4; D unclear. Trimming left V 3 bases short and J 7 bases short, with 6 bases between. The length of the CDR3 is 12 residues.

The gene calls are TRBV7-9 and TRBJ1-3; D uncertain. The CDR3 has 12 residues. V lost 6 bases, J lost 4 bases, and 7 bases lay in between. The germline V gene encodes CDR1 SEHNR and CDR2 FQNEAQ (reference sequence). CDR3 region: CASSPLGNTIYF. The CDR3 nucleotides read TGTGCCAGCAGTCCACTCGGAAACACCATATATTTT.

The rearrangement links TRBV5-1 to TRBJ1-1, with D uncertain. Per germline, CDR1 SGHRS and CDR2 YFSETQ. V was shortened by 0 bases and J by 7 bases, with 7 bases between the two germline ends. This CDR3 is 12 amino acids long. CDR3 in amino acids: CASSLAGREAFF. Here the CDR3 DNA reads TGCGCCAGCAGCTTGGCTGGTCGTGAAGCTTTCTTT.

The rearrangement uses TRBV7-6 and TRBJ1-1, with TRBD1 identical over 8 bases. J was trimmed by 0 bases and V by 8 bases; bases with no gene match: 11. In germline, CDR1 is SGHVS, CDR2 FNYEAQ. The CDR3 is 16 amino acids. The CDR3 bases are TGTGCCAGCTCAAACCAGGGGGCCCCAGTGAACACTGAAGCTTTCTTT. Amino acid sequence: CASSNQGAPVNTEAFF.

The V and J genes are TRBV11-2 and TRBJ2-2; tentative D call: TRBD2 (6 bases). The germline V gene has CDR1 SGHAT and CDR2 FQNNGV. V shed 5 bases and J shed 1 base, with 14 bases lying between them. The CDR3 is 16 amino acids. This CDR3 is CASSRPGGQNTGELFF. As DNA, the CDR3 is TGTGCCAGCAGCCGCCCCGGAGGGCAGAACACCGGGGAGCTGTTTTTT.

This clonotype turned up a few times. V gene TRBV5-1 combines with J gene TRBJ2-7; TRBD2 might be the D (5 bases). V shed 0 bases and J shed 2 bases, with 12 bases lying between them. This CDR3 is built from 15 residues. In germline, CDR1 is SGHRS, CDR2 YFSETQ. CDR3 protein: CASSLVGSGTYEQYF. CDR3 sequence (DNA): TGCGCCAGCAGCTTGGTTGGGAGTGGAACCTACGAGCAGTACTTC.

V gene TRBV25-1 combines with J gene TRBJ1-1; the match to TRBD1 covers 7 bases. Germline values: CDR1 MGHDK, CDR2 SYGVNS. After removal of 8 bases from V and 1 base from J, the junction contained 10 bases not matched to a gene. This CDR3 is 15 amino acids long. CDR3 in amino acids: CASGWGTAANTEAFF. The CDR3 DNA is TGTGCCAGCGGTTGGGGGACAGCTGCGAACACTGAAGCTTTCTTT.

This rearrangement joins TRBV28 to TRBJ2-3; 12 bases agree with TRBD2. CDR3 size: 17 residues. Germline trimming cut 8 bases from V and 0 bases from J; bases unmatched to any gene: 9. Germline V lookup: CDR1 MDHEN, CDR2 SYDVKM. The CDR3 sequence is CASGSTSGGPSTDTQYF. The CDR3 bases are TGTGCCAGCGGCTCCACTAGCGGGGGGCCTAGCACAGATACGCAGTATTTT.

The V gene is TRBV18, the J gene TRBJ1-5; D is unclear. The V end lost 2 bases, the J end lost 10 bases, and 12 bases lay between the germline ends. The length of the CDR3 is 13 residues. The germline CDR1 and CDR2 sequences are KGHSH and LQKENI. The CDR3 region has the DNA TGTGCCAGCTCACCAGGTCGGCCGGATCCCCAGCATTTT. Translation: CASSPGRPDPQHF.

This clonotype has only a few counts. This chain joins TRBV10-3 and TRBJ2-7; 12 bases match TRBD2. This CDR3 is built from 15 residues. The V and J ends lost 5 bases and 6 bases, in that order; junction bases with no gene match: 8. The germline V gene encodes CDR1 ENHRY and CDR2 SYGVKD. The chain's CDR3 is CAISRPSGGAGEQYF. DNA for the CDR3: TGTGCCATCAGTAGACCTAGCGGGGGGGCAGGCGAGCAGTACTTC.

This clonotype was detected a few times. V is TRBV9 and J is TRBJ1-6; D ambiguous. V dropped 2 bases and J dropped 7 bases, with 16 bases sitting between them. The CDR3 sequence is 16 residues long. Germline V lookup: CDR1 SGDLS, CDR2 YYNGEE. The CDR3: CASSVAPGSANSPLHF. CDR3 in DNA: TGTGCCAGCAGCGTCGCCCCGGGGTCGGCGAATTCACCCCTCCACTTT. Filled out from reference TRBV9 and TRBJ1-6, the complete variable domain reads DSGVTQTPKHLITATGQRVTLRCSPRSGDLSVYWYQQSLDQGLQFLIQYYNGEERAKGNILERFSAQQFPDLHSELNLSSLELGDSALYFCASSVAPGSANSPLHFGNGTRLTVT.